A single T cell receptor (beta chain) is shown here with its context. The antigen remains unidentified. The data are from a study of identical twins. Germline V gene lookup returns CDR1 SGDLS and CDR2 YYNGEE. CDR3 length equals 13 residues. Between the trimmed V and J ends, which lost 2 bases and 5 bases, there was a span of 10 bases. TCRdb called the 5' RACE reads again in MiXCR, with one record for every CDR3 protein. The data hold about 790,000 distinct CDR3 sequences, with over 15% observed a single time. Whole-study findings and limits: Out-of-frame alpha sequences common to twins exhibited an excess of low generation probability.

These data were also reused for a study on T cells expressing NK-cell markers.

The chain carries TRBV9 and TRBJ2-5; a weak D match, TRBD2 (6 bases). This clonotype was sampled from a woman younger than 30 in good health. The sequencing sample was made of PBMCs. The CDR3 region is CASSVGGDETQYF. The CDR3 DNA reads as TGTGCCAGCAGCGTGGGGGGAGACGAGACCCAGTACTTC.